The 10 T cell receptor beta chains presented below share a single source sample, sequenced in a study of regulatory T cells in long-lasting Graves disease. Building of the TCR beta libraries involved iRepertoire HTBI primers and Arm-PCR of CDR3 regions. TCRdb reprocessed the multiplex PCR reads with MiXCR, giving one entry per CDR3 protein. The sample has 650,000 to 850,000 distinct CDR3 sequences; 30% are singletons. Time point: persistent/refractory GD, antithyroid drugs over 5 years with positive TRAb. Making the TCR library involved RNA that had been extracted from PBMCs. The source material was peripheral blood mononuclear cells (PBMCs), sampled when the disease was refractory, from a patient treated with antithyroid drugs. All receptors come from a female donor with Graves disease.

Comments on this clonotype: One end of the junction does not line up with germline, which may come from a read error. V and J are TRBV29-1 and TRBJ1-1, with a possible D match to TRBD1 (6 bases). Looked up from germline, CDR1 is SQVTM and CDR2 is ANQGSEA. The CDR3 has 11 amino acids. The chain's CDR3 is CSVVTGTAAFF. The DNA of the CDR3 is TGCAGCGTTGTAACAGGGACTGCAGCTTTCTTT.

This chain connects TRBV20-1 to TRBJ1-5; D gene uncertain. CDR3 length: 15 residues. Germline values: CDR1 DFQATT, CDR2 SNEGSKA (reference sequence). Trimming pared 0 bases from V and 1 base from J, leaving 10 bases between. The CDR3 loop reads CSARDLLGSNQPQHF. The CDR3 coding sequence is TGCAGTGCTAGAGATCTACTGGGCAGCAATCAGCCCCAGCATTTT.

The chain joins TRBV6-1 to TRBJ2-7, with 8 bases fitting TRBD2. CDR1 MNHNS and CDR2 SASEGT come from the germline V gene. V was pared by 7 bases and J by 3 bases, with 8 bases of the junction left unmatched. There are 14 residues in the CDR3. The CDR3 DNA reads as TGTGCCAGCACCCTGGCGGGAGGACACTACGAGCAGTACTTC. This sequence encodes CASTLAGGHYEQYF.

The chain couples TRBV7-2 to TRBJ1-5; 11 bases map to TRBD1. The CDR3 is made up of 15 amino acids. Trimming took 6 bases from V and 5 from J; bases not matched to a gene: 6. Germline loops: CDR1 SGHTA, CDR2 FQGNSA. The CDR3 DNA follows: TGTGCCAGCAGACTTCCGGGACAGGGGGATCAGCCCCAGCATTTT. This sequence encodes CASRLPGQGDQPQHF.

This clonotype was observed a handful of times. The chain combines TRBV7-3 with TRBJ1-1; the D is unclear. V was trimmed by 5 bases and J by 5 bases, leaving 12 bases between them. The CDR3 covers 13 residues. In germline, CDR1 is SGHTA, CDR2 FQGTGA. The DNA of the CDR3 is TGTGCCAGCAGCCAGGATGGAGTAACTGAAGCTTTCTTT. This encodes CASSQDGVTEAFF.

This clonotype has only a few counts. CDR3 bases: TGCGCCAGCAGCTACGTGGGGAAGAACACTGAAGCTTTCTTT. Its protein is CASSYVGKNTEAFF. The chain has TRBV5-1 and TRBJ1-1; D remains unclear. The CDR3 runs 14 residues. The V and J ends lost 3 bases and 1 base respectively, with 10 bases between them. Germline assignment: CDR1 SGHRS and CDR2 YFSETQ.

This clonotype was found once. The V call is TRBV4-1, the J call TRBJ1-5, with TRBD1 matching over 8 bases. Trimming removed 3 bases from V and 5 bases from J; junction bases left unmatched: 15. Germline CDR1 reads MGHRA; CDR2 reads YSYEKL. The CDR3 covers 18 residues. This CDR3 is CASSHSNYGTGDDQPQHF. DNA for the CDR3: TGCGCCAGCAGCCATTCGAATTATGGGACAGGCGACGATCAGCCCCAGCATTTT.

The chain couples TRBV30 to TRBJ1-1; D is unresolved. Germline CDR1 GTSNPN, CDR2 SVGIG (reference sequence). V dropped 2 bases and J dropped 3 bases, with 7 bases sitting between them. The CDR3 extends over 12 amino acids. The CDR3 reads CAWSLLDTEAFF. CDR3 in DNA: TGTGCCTGGAGTCTTCTGGACACTGAAGCTTTCTTT.

This chain joins TRBV19 and TRBJ1-2; D perhaps matches TRBD1 (5 bases). The CDR3 contains 14 residues. Per germline, CDR1 LNHDA and CDR2 SQIVND (reference sequence). V shed 7 bases and J shed 2 bases, with 14 bases lying between them. CDR3: CASTKQGRNYGYTF. The CDR3 coding sequence is TGTGCCAGTACCAAGCAGGGAAGGAACTATGGCTACACCTTC.

The table lists this clonotype with a few counts. The genes are TRBV15 and TRBJ1-5; 8 nucleotides match TRBD1. The CDR3 consists of 15 residues. Germline CDR1 LNHNV, CDR2 YYDKDF (reference sequence). The trim removed 2 bases at V and 2 bases at J, leaving 2 bases unmatched. This CDR3 reads CATSRSDRGNQPQHF. CDR3 nucleotide sequence: TGTGCCACCAGCAGATCGGACAGGGGCAATCAGCCCCAGCATTTT.